These 10 T cell receptor beta chains share one sample of origin, sequenced in a study of blood T cell repertoires in COVID-19. Repertoires were generated with immunoSEQ multiplex PCR, while TCRdb's copy carries only in-frame clones and drops some. The sample has around 310,000 clones, around 89% seen once. The sequenced sample consisted of peripheral blood. The receptors here all came from a woman aged 40 to 50 with COVID-19, enrolled during active disease.

V and J are TRBV6-5 and TRBJ1-1; 8 bases are shared with TRBD1. Germline lookup yields CDR1 MNHEY and CDR2 SVGAGI. Trimming removed 2 bases from V and 0 bases from J; junction bases left unmatched: 5. The CDR3 is 16 amino acids. The CDR3 nucleotides read TGTGCCAGCAGTTACCCAGACAGGGGAGTGAACACTGAAGCTTTCTTT. This encodes CASSYPDRGVNTEAFF.

The rearrangement uses TRBV29-1 and TRBJ1-3, with D perhaps matching TRBD1 (6 bases). The germline V gene has CDR1 SQVTM and CDR2 ANQGSEA. The CDR3 runs to 13 residues. Trimming took 8 bases from V and 1 from J, leaving 12 bases between them. The CDR3 DNA sequence: TGCAGCATACAGGGAAGATCTGGAAACACCATATATTTT. It is translated as CSIQGRSGNTIYF.

This chain uses TRBV28 with TRBJ2-7; unclear D gene. The germline V and J ends were trimmed by 6 bases and 3 bases, with 9 bases remaining between them. Germline loops: CDR1 MDHEN, CDR2 SYDVKM. This CDR3 is built from 12 residues. CDR3 in DNA: TGTGCCAGCAGAGGCAGGAACTACGAGCAGTACTTC. This sequence encodes CASRGRNYEQYF. The whole variable domain, filled in from reference TRBV28 and TRBJ2-7, reads DVKVTQSSRYLVKRTGEKVFLECVQDMDHENMFWYRQDPGLGLRLIYFSYDVKMKEKGDIPEGYSVSREKKERFSLILESASTNQTSMYLCASRGRNYEQYFGPGTRLTVT.

The gene calls are TRBV12-3 or TRBV12-4 and TRBJ1-1; no definite D call. The CDR3 sequence is 12 residues long. Trimming pared 6 bases from V and 11 bases from J, leaving 16 bases between. CDR3 protein: CASRRDTGKAFF. The CDR3 DNA is TGTGCCAGCAGACGAGACACCGGTAAGGCTTTCTTT.

The chain links TRBV7-9 to TRBJ1-1, with D unresolved. The CDR3 is made up of 13 amino acids. Germline V CDR1 and CDR2: SEHNR, FQNEAQ (reference sequence). The ends were cut back, 0 bases at V and 5 bases at J, with 7 bases in the middle. CDR3 DNA: TGTGCCAGCAGCTTAGCGCTAAAAACTGAAGCTTTCTTT. Translated, it gives CASSLALKTEAFF.

This chain uses TRBV28 with TRBJ1-2; D is perhaps TRBD1 (5 bases). Per germline, CDR1 MDHEN and CDR2 SYDVKM. V was pared by 6 bases and J by 2 bases, with 10 bases between. The CDR3 spans 13 residues. The CDR3 nucleotides are TGTGCCAGCAGCTGGGAGGGGAACTATGGCTACACCTTC. It specifies CASSWEGNYGYTF.

Note on this clone: Distinct nucleotide sequences in the sample also encode this CDR3. This chain links TRBV5-1 with TRBJ1-2; 10 nucleotides line up with TRBD1. Germline values: CDR1 SGHRS, CDR2 YFSETQ. The junction had 4 bases not matched to a gene; V was cut back by 0 bases and J by 8 bases. The CDR3 sequence is 14 residues long. The CDR3 bases are TGCGCCAGCAGCTTGGGGGACAGGGGTAGGGGCTACACCTTC. Its translation is CASSLGDRGRGYTF.

The chain couples TRBV19 to TRBJ1-1, with D possibly being TRBD1 (6 bases). The CDR3 has 12 residues. Trimming shortened V by 4 bases and J by 8 bases, and 11 bases separated the two germline ends. Germline loops: CDR1 LNHDA, CDR2 SQIVND (reference sequence). In DNA form, the CDR3 reads TGTGCCAGTAGTACTCAGGGGACAGAAGCTTTCTTT. Protein sequence: CASSTQGTEAFF.

J is TRBJ1-3 and V is TRBV28; no clear D gene. The V gene's germline CDR1 is MDHEN and CDR2 SYDVKM. The CDR3 consists of 15 residues. Trimming stripped 4 bases from V and 0 bases from J, with 10 bases between. The CDR3 here is CASSWQARSGNTIYF. Here the CDR3 DNA reads TGTGCCAGCAGTTGGCAGGCGCGCTCTGGAAACACCATATATTTT.

J is TRBJ1-6 and V is TRBV28; possible D gene TRBD1, 6 bases. Between the trimmed V and J ends, which lost 11 bases and 10 bases, there was a span of 21 bases. Germline V lookup: CDR1 MDHEN, CDR2 SYDVKM. The CDR3 sequence is 14 residues long. The CDR3 nucleotides are TGTGCCTTACAGGGCTCCGTAGAGAGATCACCCCTCCACTTT. Its protein is CALQGSVERSPLHF.